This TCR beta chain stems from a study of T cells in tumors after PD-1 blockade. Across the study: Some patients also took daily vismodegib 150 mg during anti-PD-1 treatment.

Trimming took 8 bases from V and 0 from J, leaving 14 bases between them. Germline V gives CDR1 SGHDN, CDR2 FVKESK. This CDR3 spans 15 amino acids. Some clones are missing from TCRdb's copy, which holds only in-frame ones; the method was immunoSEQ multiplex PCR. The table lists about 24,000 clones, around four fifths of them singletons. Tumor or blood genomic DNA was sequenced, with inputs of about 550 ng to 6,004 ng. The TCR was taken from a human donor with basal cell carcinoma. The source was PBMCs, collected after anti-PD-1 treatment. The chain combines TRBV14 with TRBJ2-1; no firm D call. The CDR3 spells CASHPSLSSYNEQFF. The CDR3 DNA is TGTGCCAGCCACCCCTCACTGAGCTCCTACAATGAGCAGTTCTTC.